This T cell receptor (beta chain) derives from a study of OX40 agonist ivuxolimab in advanced cancers. Study context: Given to patients was ivuxolimab, an agonistic anti-OX40 (CD134) antibody. From roughly 23 to 85 years was the age range, with a mean of around 54 years, and around 80% were male.

Study outcomes and limitations: Patients who responded partially at 0.1-3.0 mg/kg showed clonal expansion ranking among the lowest. On average, a greater number of expanded clones characterised CD8+ T cells relative to CD4+.

The CDR3 extends over 17 amino acids. Germline CDR1 reads SGHTS; CDR2 reads YDEGEE. V was clipped by 3 bases and J by 7 bases, with 23 bases between them. As for this clone: Its antigen is not identified.

Sequencing was performed with immunoSEQ multiplex PCR; in TCRdb, only in-frame clones are kept and a portion is missing. The sample shows roughly 65,000 clones, 91% of them seen only once. The sequence derives from an adult with an advanced solid tumor such as melanoma, head and neck, liver or kidney cancer. Sequences were derived from CD4+ or CD8+ T cells sorted from blood, sampled in a trial of the OX40 agonist ivuxolimab. The chain uses TRBV5-8 and TRBJ2-1; tentative D call: TRBD1 (6 bases). The CDR3 region has the DNA TGTGCCAGCAGCTCTGAAGGGACCTGGGGGCTCGGGAATGAGCAGTTCTTC. This gives the protein CASSSEGTWGLGNEQFF.